Below, 18 T cell receptor beta chains from the same sample are listed, as sequenced in a study of T cells after yellow fever vaccination. One entry per CDR3 protein results from TCRdb running MiXCR on the 5' RACE reads. The sample carries a few hundred thousand distinct CDR3 sequences, about 4% recorded once. The sequencing here drew on PBMCs, taken 5 days after the yellow fever booster vaccination. The receptors come from a man aged 18 to 30 who received the YFV17D yellow fever vaccine.

This clonotype was counted a few times. The rearrangement links TRBV18 to TRBJ1-1; the D gene is possibly TRBD1 (5 bases). The germline V gene has CDR1 KGHSH and CDR2 LQKENI. V was cut by 4 bases and J by 5 bases, with 23 bases left in between. The CDR3 extends over 17 amino acids. CDR3 residues: CASSRTQGSGGRTEAFF. The DNA for the CDR3 is TGTGCCAGCTCACGAACCCAGGGTTCGGGTGGGAGGACTGAAGCTTTCTTT.

This clonotype was seen more than once but under ten times. This sequence joins TRBV29-1 and TRBJ2-1; possible D gene TRBD2, 5 bases. The germline V gene encodes CDR1 SQVTM and CDR2 ANQGSEA. Trimming pared 4 bases from V and 0 bases from J, leaving 13 bases between. The CDR3 runs 15 residues. CDR3 in DNA: TGCAGCGTTGCAGGACGGGCGGGCTCCTACAATGAGCAGTTCTTC. It specifies CSVAGRAGSYNEQFF.

This clonotype has a count of ten or more. The chain links TRBV11-3 to TRBJ2-7; D remains ambiguous. The germline V gene has CDR1 SGHNT and CDR2 YENEEA. Trimming pared 6 bases from V and 7 bases from J, leaving 19 bases between. The CDR3 contains 14 residues. In nucleotides, the CDR3 is TGTGCCAGCAGTCCCGGGTTTCGGGTCCTGGAGCAGTACGTC. It specifies CASSPGFRVLEQYV.

In its sample, this clonotype was seen a few times. CDR3 nucleotide sequence: TGTGCCAGCAGCTCCCCCGACAGGGACAATGGCTACACCTTC. Protein sequence: CASSSPDRDNGYTF. This chain joins TRBV5-6 and TRBJ1-2; 7 nucleotides agree with TRBD1. Trimming took 3 bases from V and 6 from J; bases not matched to a gene: 8. The CDR3 spans 14 residues. Germline-derived CDR1 and CDR2 are SGHDT and YYEEEE.

This clonotype was seen only a few times. The chain has TRBV6-2 or TRBV6-3 and TRBJ1-1; 7 nucleotides line up with TRBD1. This CDR3 spans 14 amino acids. J gave up 5 bases and V 2 bases, and 5 bases lay outside the gene matches. Germline lookup yields CDR1 MNHEY and CDR2 SVGEGT. The CDR3 DNA reads as TGTGCCAGCAGTTACGTGCAGGGGGGGACTGAAGCTTTCTTT. Protein: CASSYVQGGTEAFF.

This clonotype was detected many times. The CDR3 sequence is CASSQDFAGLEETQYF. The CDR3 nucleotides are TGCGCCAGCAGCCAAGATTTCGCGGGGTTAGAGGAGACCCAGTACTTC. This chain uses TRBV4-1 with TRBJ2-5; D is possibly TRBD2 (6 bases). Trimming removed 0 bases at V and 5 bases at J, with 16 bases between. This CDR3 has 16 residues. The germline gives CDR1 MGHRA, CDR2 YSYEKL.

This clonotype has at least ten counts. This chain uses TRBV11-2 with TRBJ2-3; tentative D call: TRBD2 (6 bases). The CDR3 is 11 residues long. The V end was cut by 8 bases, the J end by 5 bases, with 8 bases between. Germline values: CDR1 SGHAT, CDR2 FQNNGV. The CDR3 here is CASGGVDTQYF. CDR3 nucleotides: TGTGCCAGCGGAGGGGTAGATACGCAGTATTTT.

The V call is TRBV4-2, the J call TRBJ2-4; a possible D gene is TRBD2 (6 bases). The CDR3 sequence is 16 residues long. Per the germline V gene, CDR1 is LGHNA and CDR2 is YNFKEQ. V was pared by 0 bases and J by 8 bases, with 17 bases between. The CDR3 reads CASSQEAPGEPHIQYF. The CDR3 DNA sequence: TGTGCCAGCAGCCAAGAAGCACCGGGGGAGCCTCACATTCAGTACTTC.

This clonotype was seen only a few times. The chain is built from TRBV6-2 or TRBV6-3 and TRBJ2-7; 8 nucleotides align to TRBD1. With 5 bases clipped from V and 6 bases from J, the junction kept 6 bases outside the gene matches. In germline, CDR1 is MNHEY, CDR2 SVGEGT. CDR3 length: 13 amino acids. CDR3: CASSQTDRGEQYF. The CDR3 DNA is TGTGCCAGCAGTCAAACTGACAGGGGCGAGCAGTACTTC.

V usage is TRBV7-9 and J usage is TRBJ2-7; 10 bases align to TRBD2. With V trimmed by 5 bases and J by 6 bases, 10 bases remained unmatched. The CDR3 spans 15 residues. The V gene's germline CDR1 is SEHNR and CDR2 FQNEAQ (reference sequence). The CDR3 is CASSPGPGLAFEQYF. DNA for the CDR3: TGTGCCAGCAGCCCCGGGCCGGGACTAGCGTTCGAGCAGTACTTC.

This clonotype has a count of ten or more. This chain links TRBV20-1 with TRBJ2-7; unclear D gene. From germline, CDR1 is DFQATT and CDR2 SNEGSKA (reference sequence). Between the trimmed V and J ends, which lost 4 bases and 2 bases, there was a span of 18 bases. The CDR3 spans 15 residues. In DNA, the CDR3 is TGCAGTGCTATAGCCGGCTCGATGGCCACCTACGAGCAGTACTTC. Protein product: CSAIAGSMATYEQYF.

This clonotype has at least ten counts. The rearrangement uses TRBV24-1 and TRBJ2-1, with TRBD2 as a possible D gene (5 bases). The CDR3 is made up of 16 amino acids. V lost 4 bases and J 0 bases, leaving 12 bases between the germline ends. CDR1 KGHDR and CDR2 SFDVKD come from the germline V gene. CDR3 sequence (DNA): TGTGCCACCAGTGACGCGGGCCGTAGCTCCTACAATGAGCAGTTCTTC. Its translation: CATSDAGRSSYNEQFF.

V and J are TRBV5-1 and TRBJ2-5; 13 positions agree with TRBD2. V was clipped by 4 bases and J by 4 bases; unmatched bases: 4. Per germline, CDR1 SGHRS and CDR2 YFSETQ. The CDR3 has 15 amino acids. The CDR3 reads CASSLGTSGAETQYF. The CDR3 DNA reads as TGCGCCAGCAGCCTAGGGACTAGCGGGGCAGAGACCCAGTACTTC.

The CDR3 region is CASSGRAAYGYTF. CDR3 sequence (DNA): TGCGCCAGCAGCGGGAGGGCCGCTTATGGCTACACCTTC. This rearrangement joins TRBV5-1 to TRBJ1-2; D gene ambiguous. The CDR3 has 13 residues. With 4 bases removed from V and 5 bases from J, the gap between germline ends came to 12 bases. Germline CDR1 SGHRS, CDR2 YFSETQ.

This clonotype was detected many times. This chain joins TRBV12-3 or TRBV12-4 and TRBJ2-2; possible D gene TRBD1, 5 bases. Trimming stripped 7 bases from V and 6 bases from J, with 9 bases between. The CDR3 sequence is 12 residues long. The CDR3 nucleotides read TGTGCCAGCAAAAAAGGGGCCGGGGAGCTGTTTTTT. It specifies CASKKGAGELFF.

This clonotype showed up just a few times. This chain joins TRBV12-3 or TRBV12-4 and TRBJ1-2; 8 nucleotides line up with TRBD1. Germline trimming cut 3 bases from V and 6 bases from J; bases unmatched to any gene: 18. The CDR3 has 18 residues. The CDR3 sequence is CASSFAGTGEFGADGYTF. The CDR3 DNA reads as TGTGCCAGCAGTTTCGCCGGGACAGGAGAGTTCGGTGCCGATGGCTACACCTTC.

This clonotype was detected a few times. The chain joins TRBV5-1 to TRBJ2-1, with 7 bases lining up with TRBD1. The trim removed 0 bases at V and 4 bases at J, leaving 4 bases unmatched. The CDR3 runs 15 residues. Germline V lookup: CDR1 SGHRS, CDR2 YFSETQ. The CDR3 nucleotides read TGCGCCAGCAGCTTGGATGGGACAGTATACAATGAGCAGTTCTTC. As protein: CASSLDGTVYNEQFF.

This clonotype was seen repeatedly, ten times or more. The chain joins TRBV5-1 to TRBJ2-3; D not certain. Looked up from germline, CDR1 is SGHRS and CDR2 is YFSETQ. Trimming cost V 4 bases and J 0 bases, with 12 bases left between them. This CDR3 is 15 amino acids long. DNA of the CDR3: TGCGCCAGCAGCCTCGACTTGACTAGCACAGATACGCAGTATTTT. Residues: CASSLDLTSTDTQYF. Complete variable domain (other parts from reference TRBV5-1 and TRBJ2-3): KAGVTQTPRYLIKTRGQQVTLSCSPISGHRSVSWYQQTPGQGLQFLFEYFSETQRNKGNFPGRFSGRQFSNSRSEMNVSTLELGDSALYLCASSLDLTSTDTQYFGPGTRLTVL.